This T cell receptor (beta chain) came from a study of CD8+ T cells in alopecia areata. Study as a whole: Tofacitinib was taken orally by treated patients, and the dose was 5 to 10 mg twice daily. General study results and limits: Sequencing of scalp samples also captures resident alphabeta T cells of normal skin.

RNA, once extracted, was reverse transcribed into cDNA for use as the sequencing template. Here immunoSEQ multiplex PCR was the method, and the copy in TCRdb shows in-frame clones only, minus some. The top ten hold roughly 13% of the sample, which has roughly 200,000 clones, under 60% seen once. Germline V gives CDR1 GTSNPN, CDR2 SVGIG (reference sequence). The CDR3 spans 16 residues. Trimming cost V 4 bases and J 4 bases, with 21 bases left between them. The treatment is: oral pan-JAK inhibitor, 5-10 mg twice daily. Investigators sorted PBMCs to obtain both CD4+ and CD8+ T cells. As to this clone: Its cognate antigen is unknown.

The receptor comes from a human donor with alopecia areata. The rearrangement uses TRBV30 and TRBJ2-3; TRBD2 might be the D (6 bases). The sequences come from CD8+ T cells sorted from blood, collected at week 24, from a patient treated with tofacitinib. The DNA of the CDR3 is TGTGCCTGGACCCTCCCCCGGGGGAGAGACGCAGATACGCAGTATTTT. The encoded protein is CAWTLPRGRDADTQYF.